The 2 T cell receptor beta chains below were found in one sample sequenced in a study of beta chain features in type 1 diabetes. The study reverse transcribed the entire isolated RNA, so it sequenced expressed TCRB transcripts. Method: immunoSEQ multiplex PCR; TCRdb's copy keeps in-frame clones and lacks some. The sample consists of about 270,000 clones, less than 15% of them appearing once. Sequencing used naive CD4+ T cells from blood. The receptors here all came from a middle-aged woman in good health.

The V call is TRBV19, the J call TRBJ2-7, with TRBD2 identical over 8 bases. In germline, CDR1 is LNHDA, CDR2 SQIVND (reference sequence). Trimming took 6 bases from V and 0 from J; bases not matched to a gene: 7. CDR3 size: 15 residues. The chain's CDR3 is CASSQLAGFSYEQYF. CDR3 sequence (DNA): TGTGCCAGTAGCCAATTAGCGGGGTTCTCCTACGAGCAGTACTTC.

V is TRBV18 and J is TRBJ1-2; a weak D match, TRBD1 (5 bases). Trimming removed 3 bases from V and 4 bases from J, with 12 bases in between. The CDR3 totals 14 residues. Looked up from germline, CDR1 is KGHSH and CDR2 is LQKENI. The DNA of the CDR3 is TGTGCCAGCTCACCCGTCGACAGCTCCTATGGCTACACCTTC. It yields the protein CASSPVDSSYGYTF.